One sample yielded the 14 T cell receptor beta chains listed below, sequenced in a study of chemoradiotherapy in HPV16-positive cancers. The table came from immunoSEQ multiplex PCR; TCRdb's copy has only in-frame clones and leaves some out. This sample has about 12,000 clones; roughly four fifths occur once, and the top ten carry almost 7.5%. This sample was gathered from a patient who underwent chemoradiotherapy. The receptors originated from a human donor with HPV-associated anogenital cancer.

V usage is TRBV5-1 and J usage is TRBJ2-6, with no clear D. Germline V gene sequence: CDR1 SGHRS, CDR2 YFSETQ. V was trimmed by 6 bases and J by 0 bases, leaving 7 bases between them. This CDR3 contains 14 residues. The DNA of the CDR3 is TGCGCCAGCACGGCGGTCTCTGGGGCCAACGTCCTGACTTTC. Protein sequence: CASTAVSGANVLTF. Full variable domain (rest looked up from reference TRBV5-1 and TRBJ2-6): KAGVTQTPRYLIKTRGQQVTLSCSPISGHRSVSWYQQTPGQGLQFLFEYFSETQRNKGNFPGRFSGRQFSNSRSEMNVSTLELGDSALYLCASTAVSGANVLTFGAGSRLTVL.

This sequence joins TRBV7-2 and TRBJ1-5; D not certain. Trimming left V 5 bases short and J 0 bases short, with 5 bases between. Germline CDR1 and CDR2: SGHTA and FQGNSA. CDR3 length: 13 amino acids. The CDR3 region is CASSPPSNQPQHF. CDR3 in DNA: TGTGCCAGCAGCCCACCTAGCAATCAGCCCCAGCATTTT.

The rearrangement joins TRBV6-1 to TRBJ2-5; D is possibly TRBD2 (6 bases). V lost 0 bases and J 5 bases, leaving 16 bases between the germline ends. The CDR3 has 16 residues. Per germline, CDR1 MNHNS and CDR2 SASEGT. This CDR3 reads CASSEAPGTGSETQYF. DNA for the CDR3: TGTGCCAGCAGTGAAGCTCCCGGGACTGGGTCGGAGACCCAGTACTTC.

V and J are TRBV7-2 and TRBJ1-3, with 9 bases lining up with TRBD1. The CDR3 has 17 residues. V dropped 0 bases and J dropped 0; count of bases not matched to a gene: 3. Germline CDR1 is SGHTA and CDR2 is FQGNSA. The CDR3 sequence is CASSLAQGALSGNTIYF. CDR3 sequence (DNA): TGTGCCAGCAGCTTAGCACAGGGGGCACTCTCTGGAAACACCATATATTTT.

The sample holds a few counts of this clone. The rearrangement uses TRBV5-1 and TRBJ1-1; 9 bases line up with TRBD1. Germline-derived CDR1 and CDR2 are SGHRS and YFSETQ. The CDR3 covers 15 residues. The V gene end was trimmed by 3 bases and the J gene end by 1 base; junction bases not matched to a gene: 4. The CDR3 DNA reads TGCGCCAGCAGCTCCCTGGACAGGGGGAACACTGAAGCTTTCTTT. Translating gives CASSSLDRGNTEAFF.

This chain uses TRBV7-2 with TRBJ1-2, with 7 bases lining up with TRBD1. V lost 6 bases and J lost 3; bases outside the gene matches: 10. The CDR3 spans 15 residues. Germline V gene sequence: CDR1 SGHTA, CDR2 FQGNSA. The CDR3 bases are TGTGCCAGCAGGGGAAGACAGGGAGGAGACTATGGCTACACCTTC. This codes for CASRGRQGGDYGYTF.

The chain recombines TRBV15 with TRBJ2-2; 13 bases match TRBD2. The CDR3 loop spans 18 amino acids. The germline V gene encodes CDR1 LNHNV and CDR2 YYDKDF (reference sequence). V gave up 0 bases and J gave up 4 bases; unmatched junction bases: 5. CDR3 sequence: CATSRDGLAGVSTGELFF. The DNA of the CDR3 is TGTGCCACCAGCAGAGACGGACTAGCGGGAGTCAGCACCGGGGAGCTGTTTTTT.

The chain combines TRBV15 with TRBJ2-2; 10 bases agree with TRBD2. This CDR3 contains 17 residues. Germline CDR1 is LNHNV and CDR2 is YYDKDF (reference sequence). The V gene end was trimmed by 0 bases and the J gene end by 5 bases; junction bases not matched to a gene: 6. The CDR3 spells CATSRDPSGSGTGELFF. The CDR3 coding sequence is TGTGCCACCAGCAGAGACCCTAGCGGGAGCGGAACCGGGGAGCTGTTTTTT. The complete variable domain, with remaining parts taken from reference TRBV15 and TRBJ2-2, reads DAMVIQNPRYQVTQFGKPVTLSCSQTLNHNVMYWYQQKSSQAPKLLFHYYDKDFNNEADTPDNFQSRRPNTSFCFLDIRSPGLGDTAMYLCATSRDPSGSGTGELFFGEGSRLTVL.

The chain uses TRBV11-2 and TRBJ2-7; D gene uncertain. The ends were cut back, 6 bases at V and 1 base at J, with 7 bases in the middle. This CDR3 is built from 12 residues. Germline V lookup: CDR1 SGHAT, CDR2 FQNNGV. CDR3 region: CASRKGSYEQYF. The DNA of the CDR3 is TGTGCCAGCAGGAAAGGGTCCTACGAGCAGTACTTC. Using reference TRBV11-2 and TRBJ2-7 for the parts outside the CDR3, the full variable domain is EAGVAQSPRYKIIEKRQSVAFWCNPISGHATLYWYQQILGQGPKLLIQFQNNGVVDDSQLPKDRFSAERLKGVDSTLKIQPAKLEDSAVYLCASRKGSYEQYFGPGTRLTVT.

A few counts support this clone. The chain recombines TRBV6-6 with TRBJ2-7, with D possibly being TRBD1 or TRBD2 (5 bases each). The CDR3 spans 13 residues. Germline V CDR1 and CDR2: MNHNY, SVGAGI (reference sequence). V was shortened by 6 bases and J by 1 base, with 10 bases between the two germline ends. CDR3 nucleotides: TGTGCCAGCAGAGGGACCGTTTCCTACGAGCAGTACTTC. It yields the protein CASRGTVSYEQYF.

The chain uses TRBV5-8 and TRBJ2-7; 9 bases map to TRBD2. V dropped 0 bases and J dropped 2; count of bases not matched to a gene: 3. There are 15 residues in the CDR3. CDR1 is SGHTS, CDR2 YDEGEE, per germline. CDR3 bases: TGTGCCAGCAGCTTGGAACTAGCGGGTACCTACGAGCAGTACTTC. It encodes CASSLELAGTYEQYF.

The J gene is TRBJ2-5, the V gene TRBV15; weak D call: TRBD2 (6 bases). The V gene lost 8 bases and the J gene lost 1 base, with 11 bases spanning the gap. The V gene's germline CDR1 is LNHNV and CDR2 YYDKDF (reference sequence). The length of the CDR3 is 13 residues. Here the CDR3 reads CATERDSQETQYF. For the CDR3, the DNA is TGTGCCACCGAACGGGACTCCCAAGAGACCCAGTACTTC.

The chain recombines TRBV5-8 with TRBJ2-1; D is uncertain. Looked up from germline, CDR1 is SGHTS and CDR2 is YDEGEE. Trimming shortened V by 4 bases and J by 6 bases, and 17 bases separated the two germline ends. The length of the CDR3 is 15 residues. DNA of the CDR3: TGTGCCAGCAGCCCCGAGGCCGCTTCGGGCAATGAGCAGTTCTTC. Translating it yields CASSPEAASGNEQFF.

The gene calls are TRBV9 and TRBJ2-4; 11 bases are a match to TRBD1. After removal of 0 bases from V and 7 bases from J, the junction contained 12 bases not matched to a gene. The germline CDR1 and CDR2 sequences are SGDLS and YYNGEE. The CDR3 runs 18 residues. The CDR3 coding sequence is TGTGCCAGCAGCGTAGGATGGGGGGGACAGGGGGGTGTGAACATTCAGTACTTC. This encodes CASSVGWGGQGGVNIQYF.